This T cell receptor (beta chain) comes out of a study of T cells in Graves' hyperthyroidism and ophthalmopathy (dated 2019 in TCRdb). A note on the overall study: Peripheral blood samples were taken at the time of initial diagnosis, prior to any treatment. To identify TCR V-J signatures that set the groups apart, the researchers used a discovery cohort of 100 patients, made up of roughly 45 with Graves' ophthalmopathy and around 58 with stable Graves' hyperthyroidism. An independent validation cohort of fewer than 20 hyperthyroidism patients and 17 patients who later progressed to ophthalmopathy tested prospective prediction of ophthalmopathy. The approximately 98 discovery patients were randomly divided into training and test sets at a 7:3 ratio. Thyroid tissue and blood T-cell repertoires from six Graves' hyperthyroidism patients were also compared in the study. After blood sampling, hyperthyroidism patients were treated with methimazole at a starting dose of 30 mg daily, and ophthalmopathy patients were treated with high-dose intravenous methylprednisolone. The paper describes TCR Vbeta CDR3 sequencing of 130 to 150 peripheral blood samples, made up of around 41 ophthalmopathy patients, 70 to 75 hyperthyroidism patients and 17 progressor patients. Broad study findings and their caveats: In validation, progression to ophthalmopathy was predicted by the model with 65% to 71% sensitivity and approximately 78% specificity, a median of roughly 6.4 months before onset. No statistical method was used to fix the sample size in advance, and group allocation was not hidden from the investigators. In cross-validation, a model built on a 13 V-J signature told ophthalmopathy apart from stable hyperthyroidism with just under 90% sensitivity and around 81% specificity, and in testing the same model reached 80%/75%. Most expanded thyroid clonotypes (frequency above 0.001) were also detected in blood, suggesting blood repertoires may reflect thyroid immune responses.

Amplification of TCR beta CDR3 regions was carried out from RNA transcripts. For the first round of RT-PCR on the TCR CDR3, the HTBI primer set was used together with the Qiagen OneStep RT-PCR kit. The libraries were constructed in a second round of multiplex PCR and then size-selected and purified. The libraries were sequenced on an Illumina HiSeq2000 using paired-end 100 bp reads. As for the original processing: Raw data were processed with SOAPnuke, discarding reads with adapters, uncalled bases, mean Phred below 15, or no exact constant-primer or identifier match. COPE v1.2.5 was used to merge the high-quality paired reads, and each unique nucleotide sequence was defined as a clonotype. Clonotypes were aligned to IMGT TRBV, TRBD and TRBJ reference segments using MiTCR v1.1. Only V-J combinations with frequency above 0.0001, covering approximately 99% of repertoires, were analysed. The TCS score was defined as the ratio of F50 (clonal expansion) to E x V (chaos), calculated using BLOSUM62-based TCRdist between CDR3 peptides within each V-J. Welch's t-statistics and random forest reduced fewer than 550 V-J features to 13, which were used in a naive Bayes classifier (R e1071). TCRdb reanalyzed the raw reads on its own, using fastp at Q25 for trimming and MiXCR for clone calling, and kept in-frame beta chains. Entries that share a CDR3 protein sequence are merged under the most common genes and DNA. None of the V and J calls come from the authors' own analysis; TCRdb made them. In this sample the table shows roughly 580,000 distinct CDR3 sequences, about 14% of which occur a single time. The ten largest clones capture 5.5% to 7.5% of the sample.

The table lists this clonotype with a few counts. Its antigen is still unknown. Base qualities are not recorded, but no much larger clone differs from it by a single base. Hyperthyroidism patients were newly diagnosed, had a disease duration of under 2 months, and were aged 18 to 65 years. Exclusion was applied to patients with uncontrolled infections, other autoimmune diseases, pregnancy or lactation. Diagnoses were based on clinical symptoms, serum thyroxine and TRAb, thyroid ultrasound and orbital computed tomography. For progressor patients, blood was drawn at the first diagnosis of hyperthyroidism, before any ophthalmopathy symptoms had appeared. Ficoll-Paque density gradient centrifugation was used to isolate PBMCs from approximately 10 ml of fresh peripheral blood. Progressor patients were defined as those initially diagnosed with Graves' hyperthyroidism in whom ophthalmopathy developed during follow-up. Total RNA was extracted with Trizol reagent, and quality was checked on an Agilent 2100 Bioanalyzer.

Taken from cysteine to phenylalanine, the CDR3 has 13 residues. Only the CDR3 DNA is retained, 39 bases long and in frame from the first base. The germline V gene (reference sequence) sets CDR1 to LNHDA and CDR2 to SQIVND. Deletion took 8 bases off V and 4 bases off J, with a span of 14 bases between the germline ends. The source is a woman aged 25-40 years with Graves' hyperthyroidism that later progressed to Graves' ophthalmopathy. The chain employs TRBV19 and TRBJ1-2, with TRBD1 perhaps the D gene, on 6 matching bases. The sequencing input was blood. This receptor has the CDR3 CASSPAGAYGYTF. The nucleotide sequence reads as follows: TGTGCCAGTTCACCCGCAGGGGCCTATGGCTACACCTTC.